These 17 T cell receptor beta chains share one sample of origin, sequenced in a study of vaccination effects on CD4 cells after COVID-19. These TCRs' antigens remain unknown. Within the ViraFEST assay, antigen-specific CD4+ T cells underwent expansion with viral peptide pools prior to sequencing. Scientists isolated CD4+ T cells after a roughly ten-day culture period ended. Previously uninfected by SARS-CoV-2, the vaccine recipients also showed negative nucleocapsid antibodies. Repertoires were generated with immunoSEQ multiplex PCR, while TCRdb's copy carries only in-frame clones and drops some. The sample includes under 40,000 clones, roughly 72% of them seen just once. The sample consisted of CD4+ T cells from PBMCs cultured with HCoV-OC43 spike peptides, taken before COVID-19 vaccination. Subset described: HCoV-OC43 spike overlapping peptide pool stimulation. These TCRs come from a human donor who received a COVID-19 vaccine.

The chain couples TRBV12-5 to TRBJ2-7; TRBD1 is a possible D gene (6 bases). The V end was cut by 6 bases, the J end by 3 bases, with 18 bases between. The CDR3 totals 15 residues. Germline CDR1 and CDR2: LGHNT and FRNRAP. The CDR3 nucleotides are TGTGCTAGTGGGACAGGTGGGTCGAGTGGCTACGAGCAGTACTTC. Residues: CASGTGGSSGYEQYF.

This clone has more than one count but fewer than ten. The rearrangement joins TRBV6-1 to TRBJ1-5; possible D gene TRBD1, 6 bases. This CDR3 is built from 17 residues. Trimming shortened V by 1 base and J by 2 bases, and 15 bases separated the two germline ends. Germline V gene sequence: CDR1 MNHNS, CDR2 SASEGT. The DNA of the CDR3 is TGTGCCAGCAGTGAAGTGGGAGGGGGAAGAGGCAATCAGCCCCAGCATTTT. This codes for CASSEVGGGRGNQPQHF.

In DNA, the CDR3 is TGCGCCAGCAGCAGAACGACAGGGGTCAACGGGGAGCTGTTTTTT. Amino acid sequence: CASSRTTGVNGELFF. The chain links TRBV5-1 to TRBJ2-2; 8 nucleotides agree with TRBD1. CDR1 is SGHRS, CDR2 YFSETQ, per germline. V shed 4 bases and J 7 bases; nucleotides not matched to a gene: 9. This CDR3 has 15 residues.

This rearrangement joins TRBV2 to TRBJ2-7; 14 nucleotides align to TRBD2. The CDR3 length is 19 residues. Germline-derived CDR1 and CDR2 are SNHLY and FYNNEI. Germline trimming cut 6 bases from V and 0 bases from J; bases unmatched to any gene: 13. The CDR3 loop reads CASRRVVGTSGRLSYEQYF. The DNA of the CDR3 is TGTGCCAGCAGGAGGGTGGTCGGGACTAGCGGGAGACTCTCCTACGAGCAGTACTTC.

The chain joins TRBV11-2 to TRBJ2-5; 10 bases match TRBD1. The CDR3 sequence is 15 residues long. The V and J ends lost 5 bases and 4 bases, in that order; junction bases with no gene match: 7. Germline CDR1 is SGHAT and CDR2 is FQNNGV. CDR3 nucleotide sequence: TGTGCCAGCAGCCCCACCGGGACAGGGGCAGAGACCCAGTACTTC. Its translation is CASSPTGTGAETQYF.

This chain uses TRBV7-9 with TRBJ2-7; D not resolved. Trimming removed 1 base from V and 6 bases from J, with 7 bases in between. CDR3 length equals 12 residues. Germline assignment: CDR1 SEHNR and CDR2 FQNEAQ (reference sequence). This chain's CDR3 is CASSLVVGEQYF. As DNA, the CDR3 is TGTGCCAGCAGCTTAGTGGTGGGCGAGCAGTACTTC. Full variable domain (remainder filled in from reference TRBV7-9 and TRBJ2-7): DTGVSQNPRHKITKRGQNVTFRCDPISEHNRLYWYRQTLGQGPEFLTYFQNEAQLEKSRLLSDRFSAERPKGSFSTLEIQRTEQGDSAMYLCASSLVVGEQYFGPGTRLTVT.

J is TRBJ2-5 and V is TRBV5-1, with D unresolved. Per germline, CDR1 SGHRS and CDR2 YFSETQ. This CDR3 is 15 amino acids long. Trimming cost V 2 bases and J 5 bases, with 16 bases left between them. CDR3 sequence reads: CASSFTDGMGETQYF. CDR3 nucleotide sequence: TGCGCCAGCAGCTTCACGGATGGAATGGGCGAGACCCAGTACTTC.

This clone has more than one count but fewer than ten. CDR3 protein: CAFEQGAGQPQHF. In DNA form, the CDR3 reads TGTGCCTTTGAGCAGGGGGCTGGTCAGCCCCAGCATTTT. The chain links TRBV30 to TRBJ1-5; 8 bases match TRBD1. Trimming cost V 7 bases and J 6 bases; bases outside gene matches: 8. The CDR3 is 13 residues long. Per germline, CDR1 GTSNPN and CDR2 SVGIG (reference sequence).

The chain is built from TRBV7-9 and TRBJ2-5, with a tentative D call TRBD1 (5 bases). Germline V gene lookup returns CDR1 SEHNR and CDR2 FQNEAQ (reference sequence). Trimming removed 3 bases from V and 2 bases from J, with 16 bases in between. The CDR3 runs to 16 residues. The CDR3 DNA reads TGTGCCAGCAGCTTCTCTCGCCGGCAGGGACAAGAGACCCAGTACTTC. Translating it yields CASSFSRRQGQETQYF.

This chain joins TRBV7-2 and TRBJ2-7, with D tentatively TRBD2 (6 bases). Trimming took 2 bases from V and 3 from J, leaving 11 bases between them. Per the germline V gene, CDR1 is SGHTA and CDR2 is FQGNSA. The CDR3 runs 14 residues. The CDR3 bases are TGTGCCAGCAGCTTATACGGCGGGAACTACGAGCAGTACTTC. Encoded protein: CASSLYGGNYEQYF.

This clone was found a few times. As DNA, the CDR3 is TGCAGCGTTGGAGGCAGGGAAGGCCACTACGAGCAGTACTTC. Translating it yields CSVGGREGHYEQYF. The chain combines TRBV29-1 with TRBJ2-7; D might be TRBD1 (5 bases). Germline V gene sequence: CDR1 SQVTM, CDR2 ANQGSEA. This CDR3 has 14 residues. V lost 4 bases and J 3 bases, leaving 16 bases between the germline ends.

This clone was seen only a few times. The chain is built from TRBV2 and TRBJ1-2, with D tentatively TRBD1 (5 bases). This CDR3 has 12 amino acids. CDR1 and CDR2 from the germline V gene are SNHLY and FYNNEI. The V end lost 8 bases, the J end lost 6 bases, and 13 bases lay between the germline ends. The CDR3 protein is CASGTPPNGYTF. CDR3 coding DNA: TGTGCCAGCGGGACCCCTCCTAATGGCTACACCTTC.

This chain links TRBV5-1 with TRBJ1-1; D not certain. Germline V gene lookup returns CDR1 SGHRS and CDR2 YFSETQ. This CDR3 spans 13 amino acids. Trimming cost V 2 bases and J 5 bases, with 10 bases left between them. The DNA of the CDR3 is TGCGCCAGCAGCTTTAACGGAGAGACTGAAGCTTTCTTT. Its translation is CASSFNGETEAFF.

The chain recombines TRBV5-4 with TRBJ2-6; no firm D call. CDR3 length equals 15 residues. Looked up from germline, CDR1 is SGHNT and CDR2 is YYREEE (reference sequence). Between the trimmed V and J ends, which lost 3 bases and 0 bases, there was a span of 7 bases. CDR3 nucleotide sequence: TGTGCCAGCAGCTCCCAGTTCTCTGGGGCCAACGTCCTGACTTTC. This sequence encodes CASSSQFSGANVLTF.

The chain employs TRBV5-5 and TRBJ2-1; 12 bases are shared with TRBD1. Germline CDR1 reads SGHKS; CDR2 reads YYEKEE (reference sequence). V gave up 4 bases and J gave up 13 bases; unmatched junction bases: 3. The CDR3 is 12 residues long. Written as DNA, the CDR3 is TGTGCCAGCAGCACGGGGACAGGGGGCCAGTTCTTC. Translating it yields CASSTGTGGQFF.

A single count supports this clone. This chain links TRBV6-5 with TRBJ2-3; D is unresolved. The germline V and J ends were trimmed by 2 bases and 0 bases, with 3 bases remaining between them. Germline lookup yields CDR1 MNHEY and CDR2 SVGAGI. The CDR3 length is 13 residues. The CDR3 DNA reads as TGTGCCAGCAGTTACGACAGCACAGATACGCAGTATTTT. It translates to CASSYDSTDTQYF.

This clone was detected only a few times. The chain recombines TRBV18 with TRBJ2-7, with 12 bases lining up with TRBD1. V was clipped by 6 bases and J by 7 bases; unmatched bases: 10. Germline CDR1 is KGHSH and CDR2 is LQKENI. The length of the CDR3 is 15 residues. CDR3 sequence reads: CASSLGTGGAGEQYF. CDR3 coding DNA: TGTGCCAGCTCCCTCGGGACAGGGGGCGCGGGGGAGCAGTACTTC.